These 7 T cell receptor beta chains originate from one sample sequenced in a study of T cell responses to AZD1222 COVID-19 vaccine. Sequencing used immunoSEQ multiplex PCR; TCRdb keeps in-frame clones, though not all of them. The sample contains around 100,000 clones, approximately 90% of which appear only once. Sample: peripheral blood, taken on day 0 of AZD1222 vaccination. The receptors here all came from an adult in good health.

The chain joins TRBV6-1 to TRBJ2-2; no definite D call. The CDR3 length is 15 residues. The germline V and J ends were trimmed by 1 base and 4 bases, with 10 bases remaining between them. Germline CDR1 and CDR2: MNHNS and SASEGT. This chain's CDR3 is CASSEGVRRTGELFF. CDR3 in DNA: TGTGCCAGCAGTGAAGGGGTGCGGCGCACCGGGGAGCTGTTTTTT.

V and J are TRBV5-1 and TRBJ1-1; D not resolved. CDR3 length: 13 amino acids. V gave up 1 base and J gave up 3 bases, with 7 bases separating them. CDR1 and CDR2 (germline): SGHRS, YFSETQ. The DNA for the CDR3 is TGCGCCAGCAGCTTGTGGGGAGACACTGAAGCTTTCTTT. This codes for CASSLWGDTEAFF.

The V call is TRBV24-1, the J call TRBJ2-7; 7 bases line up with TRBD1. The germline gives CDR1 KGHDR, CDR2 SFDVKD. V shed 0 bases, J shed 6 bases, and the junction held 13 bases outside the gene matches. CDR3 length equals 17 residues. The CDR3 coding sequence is TGTGCCACCAGTGATTTGTGGGGTAGCAGGGGGTTCCGCGAGCAGTACTTC. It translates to CATSDLWGSRGFREQYF.

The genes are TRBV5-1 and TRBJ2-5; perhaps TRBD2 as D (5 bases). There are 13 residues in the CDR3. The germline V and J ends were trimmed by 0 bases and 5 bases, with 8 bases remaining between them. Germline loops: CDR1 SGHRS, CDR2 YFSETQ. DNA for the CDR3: TGCGCCAGCAGCTTGGCTAGCTGGGAGACCCAGTACTTC. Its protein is CASSLASWETQYF.

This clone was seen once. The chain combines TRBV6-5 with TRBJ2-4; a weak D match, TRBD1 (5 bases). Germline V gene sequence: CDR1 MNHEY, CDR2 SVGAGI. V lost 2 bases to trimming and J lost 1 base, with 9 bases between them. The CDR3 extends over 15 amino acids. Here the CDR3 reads CASSYPTVAKNIQYF. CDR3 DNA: TGTGCCAGCAGTTACCCGACAGTGGCCAAAAACATTCAGTACTTC.

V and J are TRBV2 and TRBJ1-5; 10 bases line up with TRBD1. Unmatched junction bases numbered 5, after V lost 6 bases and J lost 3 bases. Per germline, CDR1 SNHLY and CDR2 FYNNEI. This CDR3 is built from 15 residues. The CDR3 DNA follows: TGTGCCAGCAGCCGGGACAGGGGCCCCAATCAGCCCCAGCATTTT. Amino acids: CASSRDRGPNQPQHF.

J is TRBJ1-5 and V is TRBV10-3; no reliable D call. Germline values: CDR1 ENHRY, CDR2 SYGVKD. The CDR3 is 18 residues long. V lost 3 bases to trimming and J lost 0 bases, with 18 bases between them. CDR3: CAISDLAPGGLSNQPQHF. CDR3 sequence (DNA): TGTGCCATCAGTGATCTCGCCCCGGGAGGGCTTAGCAATCAGCCCCAGCATTTT.